The 14 T cell receptor beta chains reported below all come from one sample, sequenced in a study of T cells in tuberculosis. The data were produced by immunoSEQ multiplex PCR, yet TCRdb's version contains in-frame clones alone and is incomplete. The sample contains about 25,000 clones, nearly 97% of which appear only once. The sequenced sample consisted of PBMCs. All receptors come from a donor aged 5-35 years with latent tuberculosis or without tuberculosis infection.

The chain carries TRBV5-1 and TRBJ2-3; 7 bases map to TRBD2. The CDR3 is 16 residues long. After removal of 4 bases from V and 3 bases from J, the junction contained 11 bases not matched to a gene. Germline values: CDR1 SGHRS, CDR2 YFSETQ. The CDR3 sequence is CASSAPETSPTDTQYF. CDR3 coding DNA: TGCGCCAGCAGCGCCCCCGAGACTAGCCCTACAGATACGCAGTATTTT.

The V and J genes are TRBV9 and TRBJ1-1; TRBD1 might be the D (5 bases). Deletions cut 2 bases from V and 9 bases from J, with 11 bases between. From germline, CDR1 is SGDLS and CDR2 YYNGEE. The CDR3 runs to 12 residues. The CDR3 nucleotides read TGTGCCAGCAGCGTTGGGGGGAGAAAAGCTTTCTTT. The encoded protein is CASSVGGRKAFF. The full variable domain, completed using reference TRBV9 and TRBJ1-1, is DSGVTQTPKHLITATGQRVTLRCSPRSGDLSVYWYQQSLDQGLQFLIQYYNGEERAKGNILERFSAQQFPDLHSELNLSSLELGDSALYFCASSVGGRKAFFGQGTRLTVV.

This chain connects TRBV5-4 to TRBJ2-2, with D perhaps TRBD1 (6 bases). The CDR3 spans 18 residues. The V end lost 0 bases, the J end lost 0 bases, and 15 bases lay between the germline ends. Germline lookup yields CDR1 SGHNT and CDR2 YYREEE (reference sequence). CDR3 loop: CASSLDRAPTANTGELFF. The CDR3 DNA sequence: TGTGCCAGCAGCTTGGACAGGGCCCCAACCGCGAACACCGGGGAGCTGTTTTTT.

This chain links TRBV11-1 with TRBJ2-7, with D uncertain. CDR1 is SGHAT and CDR2 is FQDESV in the germline V gene (reference sequence). There are 13 residues in the CDR3. The V and J ends lost 1 base and 0 bases respectively, with 4 bases between them. As DNA, the CDR3 is TGTGCCAGCAGCTTAGGGAGCTCCTACGAGCAGTACTTC. Translation gives CASSLGSSYEQYF.

V and J are TRBV27 and TRBJ2-2; D is unclear. The ends were cut back, 5 bases at V and 1 base at J, with 8 bases in the middle. The length of the CDR3 is 14 residues. Germline V gene data show CDR1 as MNHEY and CDR2 as SMNVEV (reference sequence). The CDR3 DNA reads TGTGCCAGCAGTCCCCACATGAACACCGGGGAGCTGTTTTTT. Its translation: CASSPHMNTGELFF.

This sequence joins TRBV4-1 and TRBJ1-2; the match to TRBD1 covers 9 bases. The CDR3 covers 15 residues. The germline gives CDR1 MGHRA, CDR2 YSYEKL. J gave up 7 bases and V 8 bases, and 14 bases lay outside the gene matches. The CDR3 coding sequence is TGCGCCAGCGGTCCCGTTGGGACAGGGATGCCTGGCTACACCTTC. Its protein product is CASGPVGTGMPGYTF.

The V gene is TRBV29-1, the J gene TRBJ1-3, with D unclear. The CDR3 extends over 13 amino acids. The germline V gene encodes CDR1 SQVTM and CDR2 ANQGSEA. V lost 8 bases and J 0 bases, leaving 11 bases between the germline ends. This CDR3 is CSPTCSSGNTIYF. The CDR3 DNA follows: TGCAGCCCGACTTGCAGCTCTGGAAACACCATATATTTT.

The V gene is TRBV6-5, the J gene TRBJ1-1, with D unclear. CDR3 size: 13 residues. Germline V CDR1 and CDR2: MNHEY, SVGAGI. The V gene lost 0 bases and the J gene lost 2 bases, with 4 bases spanning the gap. The CDR3 sequence: CASSYSQNTEAFF. CDR3 DNA sequence: TGTGCCAGCAGTTACTCCCAAAACACTGAAGCTTTCTTT.

This rearrangement joins TRBV6-5 to TRBJ1-3; 8 bases map to TRBD1. The length of the CDR3 is 15 residues. V dropped 6 bases and J dropped 4; count of bases not matched to a gene: 8. Germline CDR1 is MNHEY and CDR2 is SVGAGI. CDR3 loop: CASRTTGVSGNTIYF. DNA for the CDR3: TGTGCCAGCAGAACGACAGGGGTATCCGGAAACACCATATATTTT.

The V call is TRBV4-1, the J call TRBJ1-5, with D possibly TRBD1 on 5 matching bases. With 2 bases removed from V and 1 base from J, the gap between germline ends came to 9 bases. Germline-derived CDR1 and CDR2 are MGHRA and YSYEKL. This CDR3 is built from 15 residues. The CDR3 here is CASSQLGLSNQPQHF. CDR3 DNA sequence: TGCGCCAGCAGCCAATTGGGACTGAGCAATCAGCCCCAGCATTTT.

Only one count was recorded for this clone. The chain uses TRBV6-1 and TRBJ2-3; a weak D match, TRBD2 (5 bases). V was clipped by 3 bases and J by 13 bases, with 11 bases between them. CDR1 and CDR2 (germline): MNHNS, SASEGT. CDR3 length: 11 amino acids. The CDR3 DNA reads TGTGCCAGCAGTGACGGCCCGGGAAAGTATTTT. It encodes CASSDGPGKYF.

The sample holds one count of this clone. The rearrangement uses TRBV9 and TRBJ1-3; a weak D match, TRBD1 (5 bases). This CDR3 is built from 14 residues. The V end lost 3 bases, the J end lost 2 bases, and 9 bases lay between the germline ends. CDR1 and CDR2 (germline): SGDLS, YYNGEE. The CDR3 spells CASSATVTGNTIYF. As DNA, the CDR3 is TGTGCCAGCAGCGCGACAGTCACTGGAAACACCATATATTTT.

This rearrangement joins TRBV27 to TRBJ2-1; possibly TRBD2 for D (6 bases). Trimming shortened V by 2 bases and J by 4 bases, and 18 bases separated the two germline ends. Germline V gene lookup returns CDR1 MNHEY and CDR2 SMNVEV (reference sequence). The CDR3 has 17 amino acids. CDR3: CASSLSRGTALYNEQFF. The CDR3 DNA sequence: TGTGCCAGCAGTTTAAGTCGGGGGACGGCACTTTACAATGAGCAGTTCTTC.

The gene calls are TRBV12-5 and TRBJ2-1; D gene ambiguous. CDR3 length: 11 amino acids. Germline CDR1 reads LGHNT; CDR2 reads FRNRAP. Between the trimmed V and J ends, which lost 4 bases and 6 bases, there was a span of 4 bases. CDR3 DNA: TGTGCTAGTGGTTACATCAATGAGCAGTTCTTC. Amino acid sequence: CASGYINEQFF.